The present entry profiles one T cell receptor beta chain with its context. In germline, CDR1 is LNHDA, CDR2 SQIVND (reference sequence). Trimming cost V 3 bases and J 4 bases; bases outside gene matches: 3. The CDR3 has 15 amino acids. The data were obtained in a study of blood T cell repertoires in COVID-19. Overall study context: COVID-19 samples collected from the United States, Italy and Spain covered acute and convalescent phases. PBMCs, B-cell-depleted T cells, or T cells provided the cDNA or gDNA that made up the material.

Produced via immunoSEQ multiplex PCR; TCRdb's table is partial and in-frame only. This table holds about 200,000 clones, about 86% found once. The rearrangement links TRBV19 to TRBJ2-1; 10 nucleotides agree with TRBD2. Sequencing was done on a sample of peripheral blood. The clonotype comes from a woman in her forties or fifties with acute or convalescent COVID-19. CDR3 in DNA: TGTGCCAGTAGTATTGGACTAGCGGTTTACAATGAGCAGTTCTTC. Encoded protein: CASSIGLAVYNEQFF.